This TCR beta chain was recorded in a study of T cell responses to AZD1222 COVID-19 vaccine. Clones were read by immunoSEQ multiplex PCR, and TCRdb kept only the in-frame ones, dropping some. The table has 210,000 or so clones, just over 90% seen once. This clone was observed a handful of times. Its matching antigen is unknown. The CDR3 sequence is 12 residues long. The germline V gene has CDR1 SGHRS and CDR2 YFSETQ. V lost 3 bases and J lost 5, with 8 bases in between. Study-level results: Reportedly, nearly half the spike-specific TCRs target unmutated variant regions. All repertoire sampling was performed exclusively after the peak T cell response.

This specimen consisted of peripheral blood, obtained on day 0 of MenACWY control vaccination. The V call is TRBV5-1, the J call TRBJ2-5, with a tentative D call TRBD1 (6 bases). The receptor was derived from an adult in good health. DNA for the CDR3: TGCGCCAGCAGCTCTGGGGGCGAGACCCAGTACTTC. Encoded protein: CASSSGGETQYF.